This T cell receptor (beta chain) was obtained from a study of control samples from healthy donors and cancer patients. Deletions cut 4 bases from V and 8 bases from J, with 11 bases between. The germline V gene encodes CDR1 SQVTM and CDR2 ANQGSEA. The CDR3 is 11 amino acids. Some clones are missing from TCRdb's copy, which holds only in-frame ones; the method was immunoSEQ multiplex PCR. Of about 59,000 clones in the sample, more than 85% were seen once. Source material: PBMCs. The chain recombines TRBV29-1 with TRBJ1-1; no definite D call. The clonotype was recovered from a man in his forties or fifties with colorectal cancer. The CDR3 sequence is CSVGYSAEAFF. For the CDR3, the DNA is TGCAGCGTTGGTTATAGTGCCGAAGCTTTCTTT.